The next 2 T cell receptor beta chains were all read from a single sample in a study of blood T cell repertoires in COVID-19. This table comes from immunoSEQ multiplex PCR, and its TCRdb copy is limited to in-frame clones, with some not included. Here the sample spans about 250,000 clones, nearly 85% being singletons. The sequencing input was peripheral blood. These receptors were collected from a human donor in a cohort sampled during active COVID-19.

The CDR3 region is CASSSAGVSDIQYF. The CDR3 coding sequence is TGCGCCAGCAGCTCGGCAGGGGTATCAGACATTCAGTACTTC. V gene TRBV5-1 combines with J gene TRBJ2-4, with a weak D call TRBD1 (6 bases). Germline values: CDR1 SGHRS, CDR2 YFSETQ. V was shortened by 3 bases and J by 8 bases, with 15 bases between the two germline ends. This CDR3 region has 14 residues. Filled out from reference TRBV5-1 and TRBJ2-4, the complete variable domain reads KAGVTQTPRYLIKTRGQQVTLSCSPISGHRSVSWYQQTPGQGLQFLFEYFSETQRNKGNFPGRFSGRQFSNSRSEMNVSTLELGDSALYLCASSSAGVSDIQYFGAGTRLSVL.

The sample holds one count of this clone. This rearrangement joins TRBV6-5 to TRBJ2-3, with TRBD1 matching 7 bases. V dropped 4 bases and J dropped 3; count of bases not matched to a gene: 4. The CDR3 has 14 residues. Germline values: CDR1 MNHEY, CDR2 SVGAGI. In DNA form, the CDR3 reads TGTGCCAGCAGTTTAGGGGGCAGAACAGATACGCAGTATTTT. Translated, it gives CASSLGGRTDTQYF.